This note documents a single T cell receptor beta chain sequence. The antigen remains undetermined. The entry originates in a study of cytomegalovirus exposure and HLA in healthy donors. Study overall: Counted in an early data release were tens of millions of unique TCRs from HLA-typed donors. Findings and limits, study-wide: Later on, a genetic analysis was performed. It linked a missense variant in DCLRE1C with V- and J-gene trimming of TCR beta. Associated with cytomegalovirus, according to the listing, were 164 TCR beta chains.

The CDR3 totals 16 residues. The V gene end was trimmed by 4 bases and the J gene end by 5 bases; junction bases not matched to a gene: 9. CDR1 is SEHNR and CDR2 is FQNEAQ in the germline V gene (reference sequence). The PCR had 60 Vbeta and 13 Jbeta primers. The protocol was immunoSEQ multiplex PCR, while the TCRdb copy is restricted to in-frame clones and leaves out a portion. This sample has under 200,000 clones, with 65% to 85% found just once. The clonotype originates from a woman between 50 and 59 years old in good health and CMV-seropositive. Sequencing used PBMCs. The rearrangement joins TRBV7-9 to TRBJ1-4; TRBD1 agrees at 8 bases. CDR3 in amino acids: CASSSTDRGGNEKLFF. CDR3 DNA sequence: TGTGCCAGCAGCTCCACCGACAGGGGCGGCAATGAAAAACTGTTTTTT. The whole variable domain, filled in from reference TRBV7-9 and TRBJ1-4, reads DTGVSQNPRHKITKRGQNVTFRCDPISEHNRLYWYRQTLGQGPEFLTYFQNEAQLEKSRLLSDRFSAERPKGSFSTLEIQRTEQGDSAMYLCASSSTDRGGNEKLFFGSGTQLSVL.